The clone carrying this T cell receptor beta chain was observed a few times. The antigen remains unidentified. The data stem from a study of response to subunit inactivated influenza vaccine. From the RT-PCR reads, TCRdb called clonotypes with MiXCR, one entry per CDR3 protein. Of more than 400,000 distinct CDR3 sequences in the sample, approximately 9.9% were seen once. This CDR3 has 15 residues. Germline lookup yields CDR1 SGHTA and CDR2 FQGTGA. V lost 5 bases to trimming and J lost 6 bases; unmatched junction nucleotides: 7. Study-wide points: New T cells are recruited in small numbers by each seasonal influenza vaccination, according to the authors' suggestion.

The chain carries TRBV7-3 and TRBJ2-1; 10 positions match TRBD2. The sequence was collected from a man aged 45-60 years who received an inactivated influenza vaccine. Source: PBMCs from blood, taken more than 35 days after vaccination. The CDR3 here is CASSHGSSGSNEQFF. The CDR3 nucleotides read TGTGCCAGCAGCCACGGCTCTAGCGGGAGCAATGAGCAGTTCTTC.